Presented here are 13 T cell receptor beta chains from one specimen sequenced in a study of blood T cell repertoires in COVID-19. Sequencing was performed with immunoSEQ multiplex PCR; in TCRdb, only in-frame clones are kept and a portion is missing. The data contain 80,000 to 100,000 clones, over 80% of them singletons. Input material: peripheral blood. The source of these receptors is a woman older than 75 with active or convalescent COVID-19.

The chain couples TRBV19 to TRBJ1-5; the match to TRBD1 covers 8 bases. The V gene's germline CDR1 is LNHDA and CDR2 SQIVND (reference sequence). The CDR3 sequence is 14 residues long. Trimming took 5 bases from V and 2 from J; bases not matched to a gene: 2. The CDR3 protein is CASSVDRGNQPQHF. The CDR3 DNA sequence: TGTGCCAGTAGTGTGGACAGGGGCAATCAGCCCCAGCATTTT.

The chain joins TRBV6-2 or TRBV6-3 to TRBJ2-7; D may be TRBD1 (5 bases). This CDR3 has 12 residues. Trimming cost V 6 bases and J 2 bases, with 8 bases left between them. Germline V gene data show CDR1 as MNHEY and CDR2 as SVGEGT. CDR3 DNA: TGTGCCAGCAGCGACAGTCCCTACGAGCAGTACTTC. It specifies CASSDSPYEQYF.

The V and J genes are TRBV12-3 or TRBV12-4 and TRBJ1-4, with no clear D. The CDR3 has 13 amino acids. V gave up 4 bases and J gave up 8 bases, with 11 bases separating them. CDR3 in DNA: TGTGCCAGCAGTTCCCCAGCGGGGGAAAAACTGTTTTTT. It yields the protein CASSSPAGEKLFF.

The table lists this clone with a few counts. CDR3 in amino acids: CAWSAGTVQPQHF. For the CDR3, the DNA is TGTGCCTGGAGTGCAGGGACAGTTCAGCCCCAGCATTTT. The chain joins TRBV30 to TRBJ1-5; 7 bases line up with TRBD1. J lost 6 bases, V lost 1 base, and 3 bases had no gene match. The CDR3 length is 13 residues. Germline assignment: CDR1 GTSNPN and CDR2 SVGIG (reference sequence).

V gene TRBV6-5 combines with J gene TRBJ1-1; the D gene is possibly TRBD1 (6 bases). The CDR3 spans 15 residues. Germline values: CDR1 MNHEY, CDR2 SVGAGI. V lost 0 bases and J 4 bases, leaving 12 bases between the germline ends. CDR3 DNA sequence: TGTGCCAGCAGTTACTCGACCACAGGGTCCACTGAAGCTTTCTTT. Encoded protein: CASSYSTTGSTEAFF.

The chain is built from TRBV5-6 and TRBJ2-2, with TRBD1 identical over 12 bases. The CDR3 length is 18 residues. After removal of 5 bases from V and 5 bases from J, the junction contained 13 bases not matched to a gene. Germline V lookup: CDR1 SGHDT, CDR2 YYEEEE. CDR3 nucleotide sequence: TGTGCCAGCAGAGAACTTTTGCGGGACAGGGGGCTTACCGGGGAGCTGTTTTTT. Translating gives CASRELLRDRGLTGELFF.

In its sample, this clone was seen a few times. V is TRBV7-3 and J is TRBJ2-1; a possible D gene is TRBD2 (6 bases). The germline V gene encodes CDR1 SGHTA and CDR2 FQGTGA. The CDR3 is 14 amino acids. The germline V and J ends were trimmed by 4 bases and 5 bases, with 12 bases remaining between them. CDR3 region: CASSWSRLDNEQFF. For the CDR3, the DNA is TGTGCCAGCAGCTGGAGCCGACTAGACAATGAGCAGTTCTTC.

The rearrangement uses TRBV29-1 and TRBJ2-7; tentatively, D is TRBD2 (5 bases). This CDR3 comprises 11 residues. The V gene lost 6 bases and the J gene lost 5 bases, with 11 bases spanning the gap. Per the germline V gene, CDR1 is SQVTM and CDR2 is ANQGSEA. CDR3 sequence reads: CSVAAGHEQYF. The CDR3 DNA follows: TGCAGCGTCGCCGCGGGCCACGAGCAGTACTTC.

V usage is TRBV2 and J usage is TRBJ2-2; 11 bases line up with TRBD2. J was trimmed by 1 base and V by 4 bases; bases with no gene match: 2. Germline CDR1 and CDR2: SNHLY and FYNNEI. This CDR3 contains 16 residues. The CDR3 reads CASSGTSGGNTGELFF. CDR3 DNA: TGTGCCAGCAGTGGTACTAGCGGGGGGAACACCGGGGAGCTGTTTTTT.

The genes are TRBV5-4 and TRBJ1-2; the match to TRBD1 covers 7 bases. Germline-derived CDR1 and CDR2 are SGHNT and YYREEE (reference sequence). The CDR3 spans 15 residues. The trim removed 4 bases at V and 8 bases at J, leaving 14 bases unmatched. The CDR3, as DNA: TGTGCCAGCAGCCTGGGGACAGTTCTTAATTACGGCTACACCTTC. Translation gives CASSLGTVLNYGYTF.

This clone was seen only a few times. This rearrangement joins TRBV10-3 to TRBJ2-5, with D perhaps matching TRBD1 (5 bases). The germline V gene encodes CDR1 ENHRY and CDR2 SYGVKD. V shed 2 bases and J shed 4 bases, with 8 bases lying between them. The CDR3 contains 13 residues. CDR3: CAISETQGETQYF. CDR3 nucleotide sequence: TGTGCCATCAGTGAGACCCAGGGAGAGACCCAGTACTTC.

This clone has more than one count but fewer than ten. This chain connects TRBV5-1 to TRBJ1-5, with a weak D call TRBD1 (5 bases). The CDR3 is 13 residues long. Trimming pared 4 bases from V and 8 bases from J, leaving 13 bases between. Per germline, CDR1 SGHRS and CDR2 YFSETQ. The CDR3 DNA reads TGCGCCAGCAGCGTGACGGGGGATAAGCCCCAGCATTTT. Amino acids: CASSVTGDKPQHF.

In its sample, this clone was seen once. The CDR3 reads CASSGRGLAGEGTGELFF. The CDR3 region has the DNA TGTGCCAGCAGCGGTCGCGGACTAGCGGGAGAGGGCACCGGGGAGCTGTTTTTT. The rearrangement joins TRBV9 to TRBJ2-2; 13 bases are a match to TRBD2. Germline assignment: CDR1 SGDLS and CDR2 YYNGEE. Germline trimming cut 3 bases from V and 4 bases from J; bases unmatched to any gene: 9. CDR3 length: 18 amino acids.